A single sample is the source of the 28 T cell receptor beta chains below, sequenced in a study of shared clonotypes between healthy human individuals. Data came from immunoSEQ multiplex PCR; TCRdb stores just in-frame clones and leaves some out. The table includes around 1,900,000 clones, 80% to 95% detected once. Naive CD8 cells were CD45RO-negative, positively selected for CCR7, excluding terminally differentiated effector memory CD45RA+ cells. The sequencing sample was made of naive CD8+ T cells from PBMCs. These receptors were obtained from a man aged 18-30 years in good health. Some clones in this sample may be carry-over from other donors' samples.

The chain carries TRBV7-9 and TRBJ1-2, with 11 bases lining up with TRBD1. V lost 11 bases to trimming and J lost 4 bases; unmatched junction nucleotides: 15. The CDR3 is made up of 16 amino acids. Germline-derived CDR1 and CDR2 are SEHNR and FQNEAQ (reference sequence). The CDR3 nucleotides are TGTGCCGCGGTCGGGGACAGGGGGGCTGCTAGCTATGGCTACACCTTC. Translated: CAAVGDRGAASYGYTF.

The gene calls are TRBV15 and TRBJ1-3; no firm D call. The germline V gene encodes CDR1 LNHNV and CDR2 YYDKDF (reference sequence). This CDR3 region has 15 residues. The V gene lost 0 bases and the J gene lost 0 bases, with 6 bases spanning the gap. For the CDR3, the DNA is TGTGCCACCAGCAGAGATCGGACCTCTGGAAACACCATATATTTT. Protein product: CATSRDRTSGNTIYF.

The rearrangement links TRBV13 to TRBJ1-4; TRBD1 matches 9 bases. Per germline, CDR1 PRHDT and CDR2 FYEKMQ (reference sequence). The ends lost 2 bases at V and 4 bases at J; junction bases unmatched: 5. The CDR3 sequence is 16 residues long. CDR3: CASSLRQGGYNEKLFF. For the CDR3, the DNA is TGTGCCAGCAGCTTACGACAGGGGGGGTATAATGAAAAACTGTTTTTT.

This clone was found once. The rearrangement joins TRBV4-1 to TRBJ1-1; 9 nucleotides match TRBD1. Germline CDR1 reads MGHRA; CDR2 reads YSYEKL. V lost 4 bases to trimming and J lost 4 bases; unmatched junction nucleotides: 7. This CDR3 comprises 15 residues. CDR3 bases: TGCGCCAGCAGCCCCCGGGACAGGGTGACCACTGAAGCTTTCTTT. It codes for CASSPRDRVTTEAFF.

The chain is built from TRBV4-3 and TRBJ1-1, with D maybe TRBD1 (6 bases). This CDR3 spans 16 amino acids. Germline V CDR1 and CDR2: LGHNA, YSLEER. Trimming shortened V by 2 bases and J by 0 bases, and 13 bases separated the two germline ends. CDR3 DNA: TGCGCCAGCAGCCAAACCTCGGGACATTTGAACACTGAAGCTTTCTTT. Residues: CASSQTSGHLNTEAFF.

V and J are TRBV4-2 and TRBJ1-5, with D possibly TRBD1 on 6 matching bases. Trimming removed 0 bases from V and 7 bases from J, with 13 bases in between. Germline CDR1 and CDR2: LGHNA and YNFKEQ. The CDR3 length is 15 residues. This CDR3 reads CASSQDTGRVQPQHF. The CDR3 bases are TGTGCCAGCAGCCAAGACACAGGGAGGGTCCAGCCCCAGCATTTT.

The CDR3: CASSPTGWGNEQFF. The CDR3 region has the DNA TGTGCCAGCAGTCCCACAGGGTGGGGCAATGAGCAGTTCTTC. The V gene is TRBV27, the J gene TRBJ2-1; perhaps TRBD1 as D (6 bases). This CDR3 spans 14 amino acids. The germline V gene encodes CDR1 MNHEY and CDR2 SMNVEV (reference sequence). The germline V and J ends were trimmed by 5 bases and 6 bases, with 14 bases remaining between them.

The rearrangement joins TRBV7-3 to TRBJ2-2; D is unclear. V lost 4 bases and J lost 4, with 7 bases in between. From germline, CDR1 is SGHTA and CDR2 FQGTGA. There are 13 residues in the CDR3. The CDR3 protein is CASSSLITGELFF. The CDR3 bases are TGTGCCAGCAGCTCCCTTATCACCGGGGAGCTGTTTTTT.

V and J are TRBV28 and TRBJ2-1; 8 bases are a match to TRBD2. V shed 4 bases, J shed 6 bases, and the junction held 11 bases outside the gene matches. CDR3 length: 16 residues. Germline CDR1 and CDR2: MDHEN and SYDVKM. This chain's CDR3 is CASSSIAGKQSNEQFF. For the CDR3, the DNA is TGTGCCAGCAGTTCTATAGCGGGAAAGCAATCCAATGAGCAGTTCTTC.

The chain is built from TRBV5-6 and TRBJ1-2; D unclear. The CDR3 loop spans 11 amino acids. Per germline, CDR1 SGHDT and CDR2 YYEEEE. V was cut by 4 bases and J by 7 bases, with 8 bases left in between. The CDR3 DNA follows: TGTGCCAGCAGCGTTTCTGGTGGCTACACCTTC. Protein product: CASSVSGGYTF.

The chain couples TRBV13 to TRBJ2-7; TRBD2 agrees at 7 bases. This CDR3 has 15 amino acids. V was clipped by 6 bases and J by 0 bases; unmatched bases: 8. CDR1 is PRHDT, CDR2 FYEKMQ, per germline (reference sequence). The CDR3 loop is CASRATTSFSYEQYF. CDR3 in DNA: TGTGCCAGCAGGGCTACGACTAGCTTCTCCTACGAGCAGTACTTC. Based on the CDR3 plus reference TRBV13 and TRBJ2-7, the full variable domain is AAGVIQSPRHLIKEKRETATLKCYPIPRHDTVYWYQQGPGQDPQFLISFYEKMQSDKGSIPDRFSAQQFSDYHSELNMSSLELGDSALYFCASRATTSFSYEQYFGPGTRLTVT.

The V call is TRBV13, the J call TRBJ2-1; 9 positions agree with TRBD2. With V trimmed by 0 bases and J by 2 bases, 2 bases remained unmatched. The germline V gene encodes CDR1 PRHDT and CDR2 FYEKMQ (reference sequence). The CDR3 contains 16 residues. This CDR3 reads CASSLGTSGAYNEQFF. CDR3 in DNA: TGTGCCAGCAGCTTAGGGACTAGCGGAGCCTACAATGAGCAGTTCTTC.

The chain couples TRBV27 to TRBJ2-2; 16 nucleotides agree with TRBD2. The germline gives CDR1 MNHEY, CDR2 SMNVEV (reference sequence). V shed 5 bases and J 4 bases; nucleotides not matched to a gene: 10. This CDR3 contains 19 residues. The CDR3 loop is CASSPRGLAGGHGTGELFF. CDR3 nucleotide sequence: TGTGCCAGCAGTCCTCGGGGACTAGCGGGAGGGCATGGCACCGGGGAGCTGTTTTTT.

CDR3 region: CASQGGGETQYF. The CDR3, as DNA: TGTGCCAGTCAAGGTGGGGGGGAGACCCAGTACTTC. The chain uses TRBV19 and TRBJ2-5; TRBD2 might be the D (6 bases). The germline V and J ends were trimmed by 8 bases and 5 bases, with 12 bases remaining between them. Germline values: CDR1 LNHDA, CDR2 SQIVND (reference sequence). The CDR3 length is 12 residues.

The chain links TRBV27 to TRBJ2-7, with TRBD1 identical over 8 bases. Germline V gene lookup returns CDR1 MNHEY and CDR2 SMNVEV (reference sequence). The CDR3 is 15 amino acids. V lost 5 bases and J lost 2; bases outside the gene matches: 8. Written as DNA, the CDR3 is TGTGCCAGCAGTCCATGGACAGGGCTAGCCTACGAGCAGTACTTC. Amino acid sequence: CASSPWTGLAYEQYF.

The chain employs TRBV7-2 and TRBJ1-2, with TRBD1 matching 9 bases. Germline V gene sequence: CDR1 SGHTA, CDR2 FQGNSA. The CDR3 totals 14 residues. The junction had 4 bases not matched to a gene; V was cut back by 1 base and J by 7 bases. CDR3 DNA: TGTGCCAGCAGCTTAGTGGGACAGGGCTCTGGCTACACCTTC. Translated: CASSLVGQGSGYTF.

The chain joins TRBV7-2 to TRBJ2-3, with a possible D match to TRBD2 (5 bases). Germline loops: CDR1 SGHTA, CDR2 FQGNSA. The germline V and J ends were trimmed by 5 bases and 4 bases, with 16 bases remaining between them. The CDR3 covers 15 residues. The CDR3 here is CASSLPTLRADTQYF. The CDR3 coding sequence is TGTGCCAGCAGCCTACCGACTTTGCGGGCAGATACGCAGTATTTT.

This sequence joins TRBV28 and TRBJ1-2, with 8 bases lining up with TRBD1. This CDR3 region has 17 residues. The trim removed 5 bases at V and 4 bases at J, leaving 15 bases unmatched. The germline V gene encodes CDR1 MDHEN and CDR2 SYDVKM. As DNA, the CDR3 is TGTGCCAGCAGTCCTCCTCCGGACAGGGTATTTCTCTATGGCTACACCTTC. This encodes CASSPPPDRVFLYGYTF.

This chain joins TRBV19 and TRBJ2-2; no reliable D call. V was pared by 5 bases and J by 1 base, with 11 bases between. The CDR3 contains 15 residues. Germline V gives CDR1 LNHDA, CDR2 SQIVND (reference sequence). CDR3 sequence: CASSPSGWNTGELFF. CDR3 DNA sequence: TGTGCCAGTAGTCCTTCTGGATGGAACACCGGGGAGCTGTTTTTT.

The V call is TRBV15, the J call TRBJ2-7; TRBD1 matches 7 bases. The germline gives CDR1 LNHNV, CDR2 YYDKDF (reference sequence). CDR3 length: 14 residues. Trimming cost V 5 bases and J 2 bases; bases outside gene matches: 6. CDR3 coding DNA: TGTGCCACCAGCTCCCGGGACAGTACCTACGAGCAGTACTTC. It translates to CATSSRDSTYEQYF.

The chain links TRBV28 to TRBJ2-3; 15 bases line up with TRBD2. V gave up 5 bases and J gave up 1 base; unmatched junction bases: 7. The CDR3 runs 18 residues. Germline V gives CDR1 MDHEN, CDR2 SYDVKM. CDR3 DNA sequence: TGTGCCAGCAGTATGGGACTAGCGGGAGGAACCGGCACAGATACGCAGTATTTT. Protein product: CASSMGLAGGTGTDTQYF. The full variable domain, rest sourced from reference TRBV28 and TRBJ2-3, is DVKVTQSSRYLVKRTGEKVFLECVQDMDHENMFWYRQDPGLGLRLIYFSYDVKMKEKGDIPEGYSVSREKKERFSLILESASTNQTSMYLCASSMGLAGGTGTDTQYFGPGTRLTVL.

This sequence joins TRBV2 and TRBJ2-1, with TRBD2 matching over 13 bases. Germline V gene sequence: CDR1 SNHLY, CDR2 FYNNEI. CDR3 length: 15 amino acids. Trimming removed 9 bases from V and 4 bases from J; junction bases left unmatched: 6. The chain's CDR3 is CASRTSGSWYNEQFF. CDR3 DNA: TGTGCCAGTCGGACTAGCGGGAGTTGGTACAATGAGCAGTTCTTC.

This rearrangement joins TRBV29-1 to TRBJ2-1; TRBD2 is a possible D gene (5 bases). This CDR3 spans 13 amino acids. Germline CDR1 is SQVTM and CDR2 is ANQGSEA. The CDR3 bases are TGCAGTTCCGCGGGTGGCACCTACAATGAGCAGTTCTTC. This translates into CSSAGGTYNEQFF.

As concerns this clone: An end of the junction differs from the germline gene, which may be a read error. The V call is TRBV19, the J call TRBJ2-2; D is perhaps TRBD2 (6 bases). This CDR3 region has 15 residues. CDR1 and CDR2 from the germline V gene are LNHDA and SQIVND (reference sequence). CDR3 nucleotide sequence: TGTGCCAGTAGTTCCGACGCGGGGAACCCCGGGGAGCTGTTTTTT. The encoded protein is CASSSDAGNPGELFF.

Here the CDR3 DNA reads TGTGCCAGCAGCTTTATGGGATCCTACGAGCAGTACTTC. It is translated as CASSFMGSYEQYF. This chain uses TRBV11-2 with TRBJ2-7, with D hard to call. Trimming left V 3 bases short and J 1 base short, with 7 bases between. Germline values: CDR1 SGHAT, CDR2 FQNNGV. The CDR3 length is 13 residues.

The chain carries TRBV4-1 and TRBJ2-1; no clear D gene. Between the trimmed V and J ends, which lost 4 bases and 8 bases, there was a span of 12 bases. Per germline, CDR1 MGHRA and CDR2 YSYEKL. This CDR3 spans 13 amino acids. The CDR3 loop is CASSRDGRDEQFF. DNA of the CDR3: TGCGCCAGCAGCCGCGACGGAAGGGATGAGCAGTTCTTC.

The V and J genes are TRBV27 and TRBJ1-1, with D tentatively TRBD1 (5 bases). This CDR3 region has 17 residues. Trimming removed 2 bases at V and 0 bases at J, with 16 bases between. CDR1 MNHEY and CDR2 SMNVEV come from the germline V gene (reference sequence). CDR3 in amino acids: CASSLGGAVRLNTEAFF. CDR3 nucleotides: TGTGCCAGCAGTTTAGGAGGGGCCGTGAGACTGAACACTGAAGCTTTCTTT.

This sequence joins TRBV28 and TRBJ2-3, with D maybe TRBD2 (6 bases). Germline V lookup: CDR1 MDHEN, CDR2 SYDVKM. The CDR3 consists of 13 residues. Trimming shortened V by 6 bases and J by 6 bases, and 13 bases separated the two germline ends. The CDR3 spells CASRELATDTQYF. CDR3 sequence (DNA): TGTGCCAGCAGGGAACTAGCCACCGATACGCAGTATTTT.